The 16 T cell receptor beta chains in this list originate from one sample, sequenced in a study of cytomegalovirus exposure and HLA in healthy donors. Profiling relied on immunoSEQ multiplex PCR, and the TCRdb table lists in-frame clones only, not all of them. The sample includes 200,000 to 250,000 clones, around 78% seen only once; the top ten take roughly 5.5%. What was sequenced was PBMCs. The receptors derive from a woman between 18 and 30 years old in good health and CMV-seronegative.

V is TRBV6-6 and J is TRBJ1-3; 9 bases align to TRBD1. Germline-derived CDR1 and CDR2 are MNHNY and SVGAGI (reference sequence). This CDR3 comprises 15 residues. The V and J ends lost 6 bases and 4 bases, in that order; junction bases with no gene match: 7. Here the CDR3 DNA reads TGTGCCAGCAGGCAGGGACAGGGTGGGGGAAACACCATATATTTT. It translates to CASRQGQGGGNTIYF.

The chain couples TRBV27 to TRBJ1-2; 7 bases map to TRBD1. This CDR3 contains 15 residues. After removal of 6 bases from V and 6 bases from J, the junction contained 13 bases not matched to a gene. Per the germline V gene, CDR1 is MNHEY and CDR2 is SMNVEV (reference sequence). The CDR3 sequence: CASSQNRGSSNGYTF. The CDR3 DNA reads TGTGCCAGCAGCCAGAACAGGGGCAGTTCGAATGGCTACACCTTC.

The chain recombines TRBV5-1 with TRBJ2-1; D is undetermined. Germline V gene sequence: CDR1 SGHRS, CDR2 YFSETQ. The V end was cut by 3 bases, the J end by 5 bases, with 9 bases between. The CDR3 loop spans 13 amino acids. The CDR3 loop is CASSSDGDNEQFF. CDR3 in DNA: TGCGCCAGCAGCTCAGACGGAGACAATGAGCAGTTCTTC.

The chain couples TRBV4-1 to TRBJ2-4, with 8 bases aligning to TRBD2. This CDR3 contains 19 residues. CDR1 is MGHRA and CDR2 is YSYEKL in the germline V gene. V lost 3 bases to trimming and J lost 2 bases; unmatched junction nucleotides: 15. This CDR3 reads CASSQDIRSGRGSKNIQYF. The CDR3, as DNA: TGCGCCAGCAGCCAGGATATACGAAGCGGGAGAGGGTCCAAAAACATTCAGTACTTC.

The genes are TRBV5-1 and TRBJ2-7; the D gene could be TRBD1 or TRBD2 (5 bases each). Germline V CDR1 and CDR2: SGHRS, YFSETQ. With 4 bases removed from V and 7 bases from J, the gap between germline ends came to 15 bases. The CDR3 length is 13 residues. The chain's CDR3 is CASSHGAQGEQYF. The CDR3 nucleotides are TGCGCCAGCAGCCACGGGGCGCAGGGAGAGCAGTACTTC.

The chain combines TRBV11-3 with TRBJ2-1; TRBD2 aligns across 12 bases. The CDR3 is 15 residues long. CDR1 SGHNT and CDR2 YENEEA come from the germline V gene. Trimming at V came to 8 bases and at J to 5 bases, leaving 7 bases not matched to a gene. CDR3 nucleotides: TGTGCCAGCGCCCCGACTAGCGGGAGCCACAATGAGCAGTTCTTC. This encodes CASAPTSGSHNEQFF. The variable domain in full, completed from reference TRBV11-3 and TRBJ2-1, reads EAGVVQSPRYKIIEKKQPVAFWCNPISGHNTLYWYLQNLGQGPELLIRYENEEAVDDSQLPKDRFSAERLKGVDSTLKIQPAELGDSAVYLCASAPTSGSHNEQFFGPGTRLTVL.

The gene calls are TRBV2 and TRBJ1-6, with unresolved D. Trimming removed 7 bases at V and 10 bases at J, with 14 bases between. The CDR3 length is 13 residues. CDR1 and CDR2 (germline): SNHLY, FYNNEI. The CDR3: CASMSNVGSPLHF. For the CDR3, the DNA is TGTGCCAGCATGTCCAATGTTGGGTCACCCCTCCACTTT. Looking up the rest from reference TRBV2 and TRBJ1-6 gives the full variable domain: EPEVTQTPSHQVTQMGQEVILRCVPISNHLYFYWYRQILGQKVEFLVSFYNNEISEKSEIFDDQFSVERPDGSNFTLKIRSTKLEDSAMYFCASMSNVGSPLHFGNGTRLTVT.

The count of this clone is one. The rearrangement links TRBV4-1 to TRBJ1-1; D unresolved. V shed 4 bases and J shed 1 base, with 10 bases lying between them. The CDR3 has 14 residues. Germline CDR1 is MGHRA and CDR2 is YSYEKL. Here the CDR3 reads CASSREPSNTEAFF. The CDR3 region has the DNA TGCGCCAGCAGCCGGGAACCGTCGAACACTGAAGCTTTCTTT.

On this clone itself: Other DNA sequences in this specimen translate into the identical CDR3. The chain carries TRBV30 and TRBJ1-1, with D perhaps TRBD1 (5 bases). The germline V gene encodes CDR1 GTSNPN and CDR2 SVGIG (reference sequence). V was cut by 0 bases and J by 2 bases, with 16 bases left in between. The CDR3 has 16 amino acids. DNA of the CDR3: TGTGCCTGGAGTGTCCCGCGGACGGGACTAAACACTGAAGCTTTCTTT. This translates into CAWSVPRTGLNTEAFF.

The CDR3 here is CASTLHLTRGPSGANVLTF. The CDR3 DNA follows: TGTGCCAGCACTCTACACCTCACTAGGGGCCCCTCTGGGGCCAACGTCCTGACTTTC. The rearrangement uses TRBV27 and TRBJ2-6, with D possibly called TRBD1 or TRBD2 (5 bases each). CDR1 and CDR2 from the germline V gene are MNHEY and SMNVEV (reference sequence). V was clipped by 7 bases and J by 0 bases, with 22 bases between them. CDR3 length: 19 amino acids.

This chain's CDR3 is CASSTGGYTEAFF. The CDR3 region has the DNA TGTGCCAGCAGTACAGGGGGCTACACTGAAGCTTTCTTT. The chain links TRBV27 to TRBJ1-1; the match to TRBD1 covers 9 bases. CDR1 and CDR2 from the germline V gene are MNHEY and SMNVEV (reference sequence). This CDR3 has 13 residues. After removal of 5 bases from V and 3 bases from J, the junction contained 1 base not matched to a gene.

A few counts support this clone. This chain joins TRBV5-1 and TRBJ2-1; D is uncertain. The CDR3 is 13 amino acids. With 2 bases removed from V and 7 bases from J, the gap between germline ends came to 10 bases. Looked up from germline, CDR1 is SGHRS and CDR2 is YFSETQ. CDR3 DNA: TGCGCCAGCAGCTTCGGGCTGGGGAATGAGCAGTTCTTC. This translates into CASSFGLGNEQFF.

The J gene is TRBJ1-4, the V gene TRBV5-4; TRBD1 might be the D (6 bases). Looked up from germline, CDR1 is SGHNT and CDR2 is YYREEE (reference sequence). This CDR3 spans 14 amino acids. V lost 1 base and J lost 5, with 9 bases in between. The CDR3 nucleotides are TGTGCCAGCAGCTTGAGGGGGAGCAATGAAAAACTGTTTTTT. The encoded protein is CASSLRGSNEKLFF.

The rearrangement uses TRBV7-2 and TRBJ2-5, with TRBD1 as a possible D gene (6 bases). From germline, CDR1 is SGHTA and CDR2 FQGNSA. The V end was cut by 5 bases, the J end by 2 bases, with 15 bases between. This CDR3 has 15 amino acids. CDR3 nucleotide sequence: TGTGCCAGCAGCAGACAGGCTGGACAACAAGAGACCCAGTACTTC. As protein: CASSRQAGQQETQYF. Full variable domain (remainder filled in from reference TRBV7-2 and TRBJ2-5): GAGVSQSPSNKVTEKGKDVELRCDPISGHTALYWYRQSLGQGLEFLIYFQGNSAPDKSGLPSDRFSAERTGGSVSTLTIQRTQQEDSAVYLCASSRQAGQQETQYFGPGTRLLVL.

The CDR3 sequence is CASSADRVNEQYF. CDR3 nucleotide sequence: TGTGCCAGCAGTGCGGACAGGGTCAACGAGCAGTACTTC. This chain links TRBV6-1 with TRBJ2-7; TRBD1 matches 8 bases. The germline V gene has CDR1 MNHNS and CDR2 SASEGT. J lost 5 bases, V lost 4 bases, and 4 bases had no gene match. The length of the CDR3 is 13 residues.

This rearrangement joins TRBV27 to TRBJ1-1; D is unclear. V lost 5 bases, J lost 1 base, and 8 bases lay in between. Germline V lookup: CDR1 MNHEY, CDR2 SMNVEV (reference sequence). This CDR3 is 13 amino acids long. The CDR3 DNA reads TGTGCCAGCAGTCCCCCGGGGAACACTGAAGCTTTCTTT. Translated: CASSPPGNTEAFF.